The 27 T cell receptor beta chains given below trace back to one sample, sequenced in a study of blood T cell dynamics during melanoma immunotherapy. Noted time point: week 3, after first cycle of checkpoint inhibitor. Method: immunoSEQ multiplex PCR; TCRdb's copy keeps in-frame clones and lacks some. The sample contains 9,100 or so clones, 65% to 90% of which appear only once. The sample was blood, taken from a patient treated with checkpoint blockade. The receptors were gathered from a human donor with melanoma.

The chain joins TRBV5-1 to TRBJ1-1, with D uncertain. Germline CDR1 SGHRS, CDR2 YFSETQ. V was clipped by 0 bases and J by 6 bases, with 3 bases between them. This CDR3 spans 11 amino acids. The CDR3 DNA sequence: TGCGCCAGCAGCTTGGGAGCTGAAGCTTTCTTT. Translation gives CASSLGAEAFF.

The chain carries TRBV30 and TRBJ1-5; D ambiguous. Trimming took off 4 bases at V and 2 bases at J, with 15 bases between the two ends. The germline V gene encodes CDR1 GTSNPN and CDR2 SVGIG (reference sequence). This CDR3 has 15 residues. The CDR3 DNA follows: TGTGCCTGGACCTGGAGGGAGGGCGGCAATCAGCCCCAGCATTTT. Protein: CAWTWREGGNQPQHF.

The V and J genes are TRBV4-3 and TRBJ2-6; TRBD1 is a possible D gene (6 bases). This CDR3 is 16 amino acids long. CDR1 is LGHNA and CDR2 is YSLEER in the germline V gene. Trimming shortened V by 0 bases and J by 2 bases, and 8 bases separated the two germline ends. CDR3 bases: TGCGCCAGCAGCCAAGAATCAGGGGCTGGGGCCAACGTCCTGACTTTC. Its protein is CASSQESGAGANVLTF.

The chain is built from TRBV23-1 and TRBJ2-2, with D unclear. TRBV23-1 is noted as an ORF with a role that remains uncertain. This CDR3 has 17 amino acids. V lost 0 bases to trimming and J lost 0 bases, with 11 bases between them. CDR3: CASSQSQGSSNTGELFF. CDR3 DNA: TGCGCCAGCAGTCAATCGCAAGGGTCCTCGAACACCGGGGAGCTGTTTTTT.

The CDR3 sequence is CASSVTPSNTEAFF. CDR3 in DNA: TGCGCCAGCAGCGTGACACCATCGAACACTGAAGCTTTCTTT. The genes are TRBV5-1 and TRBJ1-1; D call uncertain. Trimming pared 4 bases from V and 1 base from J, leaving 11 bases between. This CDR3 spans 14 amino acids. In germline, CDR1 is SGHRS, CDR2 YFSETQ.

CDR3 DNA: TGCGCCAGCAGCCTTGGGACAGGCAATGAGCAGTTCTTC. Translating it yields CASSLGTGNEQFF. The rearrangement links TRBV5-1 to TRBJ2-1, with TRBD1 matching 8 bases. V shed 4 bases and J 6 bases; nucleotides not matched to a gene: 3. Germline V CDR1 and CDR2: SGHRS, YFSETQ. CDR3 length equals 13 residues.

The rearrangement joins TRBV19 to TRBJ1-6, with 10 bases that match TRBD1. Germline V gene lookup returns CDR1 LNHDA and CDR2 SQIVND (reference sequence). The CDR3 spans 15 residues. The V gene end was trimmed by 1 base and the J gene end by 7 bases; junction bases not matched to a gene: 1. CDR3 sequence (DNA): TGTGCCAGTAGTATAGGGGGACAGGGGAATTCACCCCTCCACTTT. Encoded protein: CASSIGGQGNSPLHF.

V usage is TRBV2 and J usage is TRBJ2-1; TRBD2 matches 14 bases. V dropped 5 bases and J dropped 1; count of bases not matched to a gene: 13. CDR1 and CDR2 from the germline V gene are SNHLY and FYNNEI. CDR3 length: 20 amino acids. The CDR3 coding sequence is TGTGCCAGCAGTACCCAGACTAGCGGGGGGGCCAGCAAGTCCTACAATGAGCAGTTCTTC. Translating it yields CASSTQTSGGASKSYNEQFF.

The chain uses TRBV5-5 and TRBJ1-2; D ambiguous. There are 14 residues in the CDR3. Germline loops: CDR1 SGHKS, CDR2 YYEKEE (reference sequence). The V and J ends lost 6 bases and 4 bases respectively, with 16 bases between them. The CDR3 nucleotides read TGTGCCAGCACCCAGTCAGGAGGAACCTATGGCTACACCTTC. This gives the protein CASTQSGGTYGYTF.

This rearrangement joins TRBV19 to TRBJ1-2; D may be TRBD1 (5 bases). Germline loops: CDR1 LNHDA, CDR2 SQIVND (reference sequence). The CDR3 is 14 residues long. Between the trimmed V and J ends, which lost 0 bases and 8 bases, there was a span of 13 bases. The CDR3: CASSIDPGLEGYTF. The CDR3 DNA is TGTGCCAGTAGTATAGACCCAGGGCTGGAAGGCTACACCTTC.

The V and J genes are TRBV2 and TRBJ1-4; TRBD1 is a possible D gene (5 bases). Germline CDR1 and CDR2: SNHLY and FYNNEI. The CDR3 covers 14 residues. Deletions cut 6 bases from V and 5 bases from J, with 13 bases between. The chain's CDR3 is CASSAGGANEKLFF. The CDR3 DNA follows: TGTGCCAGCAGCGCCGGGGGAGCGAATGAAAAACTGTTTTTT. Full variable domain (missing parts from reference TRBV2 and TRBJ1-4): EPEVTQTPSHQVTQMGQEVILRCVPISNHLYFYWYRQILGQKVEFLVSFYNNEISEKSEIFDDQFSVERPDGSNFTLKIRSTKLEDSAMYFCASSAGGANEKLFFGSGTQLSVL.

The V gene is TRBV30, the J gene TRBJ2-5; a weak D match, TRBD2 (6 bases). Per germline, CDR1 GTSNPN and CDR2 SVGIG (reference sequence). V lost 1 base to trimming and J lost 4 bases, with 10 bases between them. This CDR3 has 13 residues. For the CDR3, the DNA is TGTGCCTGGAGTGCCCCCGGGAGAGAGACCCAGTACTTC. As protein: CAWSAPGRETQYF.

The chain combines TRBV7-9 with TRBJ1-4, with D perhaps matching TRBD1 (6 bases). The CDR3 is 14 residues long. Germline assignment: CDR1 SEHNR and CDR2 FQNEAQ (reference sequence). V was clipped by 5 bases and J by 4 bases, with 11 bases between them. CDR3 sequence reads: CASSTTGSNEKLFF. The CDR3 nucleotides are TGTGCCAGCAGCACGACAGGAAGTAATGAAAAACTGTTTTTT.

This sequence joins TRBV5-3 and TRBJ1-2, with D maybe TRBD1 (5 bases). TRBV5-3 qualifies as an ORF whose function is uncertain. V lost 4 bases to trimming and J lost 6 bases, with 19 bases between them. This CDR3 is 15 amino acids long. CDR3 amino acids: CARSGGTPRGNGYTF. The DNA for the CDR3 is TGTGCCAGAAGCGGCGGGACGCCCCGAGGGAATGGCTACACCTTC.

The chain combines TRBV30 with TRBJ2-7; D perhaps matches TRBD2 (6 bases). This CDR3 has 11 residues. V dropped 2 bases and J dropped 7 bases, with 9 bases sitting between them. Germline CDR1 is GTSNPN and CDR2 is SVGIG (reference sequence). The CDR3, as DNA: TGTGCCTGGAGTCGGGCGGGAGAGCAGTACTTC. This gives the protein CAWSRAGEQYF.

This clone appeared a single time. Other DNA sequences in this specimen translate into the identical CDR3. The chain recombines TRBV4-3 with TRBJ1-2; 7 nucleotides match TRBD1. CDR1 is LGHNA and CDR2 is YSLEER in the germline V gene. The ends lost 1 base at V and 4 bases at J; junction bases unmatched: 9. This CDR3 is built from 16 residues. CDR3 sequence: CASSQVRHNRGYGYTF. CDR3 sequence (DNA): TGCGCCAGCAGCCAAGTACGGCACAACAGGGGCTATGGCTACACCTTC.

V is TRBV28 and J is TRBJ1-2; perhaps TRBD1 as D (5 bases). The CDR3 totals 12 residues. The V and J ends lost 7 bases and 4 bases respectively, with 10 bases between them. Germline values: CDR1 MDHEN, CDR2 SYDVKM. The CDR3 region is CASTGRGYGYTF. As DNA, the CDR3 is TGTGCCAGCACAGGGAGGGGCTATGGCTACACCTTC.

A few counts support this clone. V usage is TRBV4-1 and J usage is TRBJ2-1, with D uncertain. The CDR3 has 17 residues. Germline V gene lookup returns CDR1 MGHRA and CDR2 YSYEKL. Trimming cost V 3 bases and J 0 bases, with 15 bases left between them. This chain's CDR3 is CASSQSTVMSSYNEQFF. In DNA form, the CDR3 reads TGCGCCAGCAGCCAGTCCACAGTTATGAGCTCCTACAATGAGCAGTTCTTC.

The gene calls are TRBV7-9 and TRBJ2-7; D is ambiguous. CDR1 is SEHNR and CDR2 is FQNEAQ in the germline V gene (reference sequence). There are 12 residues in the CDR3. V was pared by 2 bases and J by 3 bases, with 5 bases between. The CDR3 spells CASSLLGYEQYF. The CDR3 DNA sequence: TGTGCCAGCAGCTTACTCGGCTACGAGCAGTACTTC.

The V and J genes are TRBV25-1 and TRBJ2-5; D may be TRBD2 (7 bases). The ends were cut back, 4 bases at V and 5 bases at J, with 14 bases in the middle. Germline CDR1 and CDR2: MGHDK and SYGVNS. This CDR3 region has 14 residues. The DNA for the CDR3 is TGTGCCAGCAGTGTCCCGGGGGGCTTGGAGACCCAGTACTTC. Protein: CASSVPGGLETQYF.

V usage is TRBV5-1 and J usage is TRBJ2-2; D unresolved. V was clipped by 1 base and J by 1 base, with 5 bases between them. CDR1 and CDR2 from the germline V gene are SGHRS and YFSETQ. The CDR3 sequence is 14 residues long. This CDR3 reads CASSLSGNTGELFF. CDR3 bases: TGCGCCAGCAGCTTGTCGGGGAACACCGGGGAGCTGTTTTTT. The variable domain in full, with the rest retrieved from reference TRBV5-1 and TRBJ2-2, is KAGVTQTPRYLIKTRGQQVTLSCSPISGHRSVSWYQQTPGQGLQFLFEYFSETQRNKGNFPGRFSGRQFSNSRSEMNVSTLELGDSALYLCASSLSGNTGELFFGEGSRLTVL.

The rearrangement links TRBV6-6 to TRBJ1-6; possible D gene TRBD1, 5 bases. Germline V gene data show CDR1 as MNHNY and CDR2 as SVGAGI (reference sequence). Trimming removed 6 bases at V and 7 bases at J, with 16 bases between. The CDR3 length is 15 residues. The CDR3 region is CASRTVRIINSPLHF. The CDR3 nucleotides are TGTGCCAGCAGGACAGTCAGGATCATAAATTCACCCCTCCACTTT.

Only a few counts were recorded for this clone. This chain joins TRBV19 and TRBJ1-3, with TRBD1 matching 9 bases. After removal of 6 bases from V and 7 bases from J, the junction contained 10 bases not matched to a gene. Per the germline V gene, CDR1 is LNHDA and CDR2 is SQIVND (reference sequence). The CDR3 contains 15 residues. The CDR3 DNA is TGTGCCAGTAGACCGGGACAGGGTTTGAGGAACACCATATATTTT. It specifies CASRPGQGLRNTIYF.

V is TRBV7-2 and J is TRBJ1-6; possible D gene TRBD1, 6 bases. The V end was cut by 2 bases, the J end by 8 bases, with 7 bases between. CDR3 length: 13 residues. Per the germline V gene, CDR1 is SGHTA and CDR2 is FQGNSA. CDR3 DNA sequence: TGTGCCAGCAGCTTATACAGGGATTCACCCCTCCACTTT. It codes for CASSLYRDSPLHF.

The chain carries TRBV6-1 and TRBJ1-1, with D possibly matching TRBD1 (5 bases). Trimming cost V 3 bases and J 5 bases, with 7 bases left between them. This CDR3 region has 12 residues. Germline loops: CDR1 MNHNS, CDR2 SASEGT. The CDR3: CASSDRVTEAFF. The CDR3 DNA reads TGTGCCAGCAGTGACAGGGTTACTGAAGCTTTCTTT.

The genes are TRBV5-1 and TRBJ1-6, with a tentative D call TRBD1 (6 bases). The germline gives CDR1 SGHRS, CDR2 YFSETQ. V lost 3 bases, J lost 6 bases, and 13 bases lay in between. The CDR3 extends over 15 amino acids. The CDR3 sequence: CASSYGGGGNSPLHF. The CDR3 nucleotides read TGCGCCAGCAGCTACGGGGGCGGGGGTAATTCACCCCTCCACTTT.

V is TRBV7-6 and J is TRBJ2-2; 10 positions agree with TRBD2. V trimming: 7 bases; J trimming: 8 bases; junction bases outside the gene matches: 7. Germline V CDR1 and CDR2: SGHVS, FNYEAQ. This CDR3 is 14 amino acids long. The CDR3 reads CASTRTSGAGELFF. The DNA of the CDR3 is TGTGCCAGCACCCGCACTAGCGGGGCTGGGGAGCTGTTTTTT.